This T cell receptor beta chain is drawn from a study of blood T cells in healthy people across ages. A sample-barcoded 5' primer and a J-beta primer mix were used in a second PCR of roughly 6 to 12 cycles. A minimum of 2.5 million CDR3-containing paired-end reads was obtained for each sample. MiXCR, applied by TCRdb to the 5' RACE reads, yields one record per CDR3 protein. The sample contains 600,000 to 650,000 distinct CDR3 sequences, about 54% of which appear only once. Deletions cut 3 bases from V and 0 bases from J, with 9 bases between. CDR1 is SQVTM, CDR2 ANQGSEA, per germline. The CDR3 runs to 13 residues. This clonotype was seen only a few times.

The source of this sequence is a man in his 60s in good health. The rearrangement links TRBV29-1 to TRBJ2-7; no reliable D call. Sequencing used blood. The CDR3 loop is CSVEGSFSYEQYF. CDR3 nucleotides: TGCAGCGTTGAGGGGTCCTTCTCCTACGAGCAGTACTTC.